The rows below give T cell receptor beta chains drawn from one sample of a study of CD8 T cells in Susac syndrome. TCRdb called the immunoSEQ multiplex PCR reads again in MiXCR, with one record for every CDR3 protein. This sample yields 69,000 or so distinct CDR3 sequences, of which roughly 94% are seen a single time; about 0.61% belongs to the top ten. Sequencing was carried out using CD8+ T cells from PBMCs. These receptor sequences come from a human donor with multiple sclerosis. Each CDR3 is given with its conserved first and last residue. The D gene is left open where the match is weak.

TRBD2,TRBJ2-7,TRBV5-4,CASSLGQGGTDEQYF,TGTGCCAGCAGCTTGGGGCAGGGAGGGACGGACGAGCAGTACTTC
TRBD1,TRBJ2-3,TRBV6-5,CASSTGGGGADTQYF,TGTGCCAGCAGTACAGGGGGCGGAGGGGCAGATACGCAGTATTTT
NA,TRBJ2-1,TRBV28,CASSPQAHSEFF,TGTGCCAGCAGTCCCCAGGCACACAGCGAGTTCTTC
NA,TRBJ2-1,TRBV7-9,CASSYPGPTAGNEQFF,TGTGCCAGCAGCTACCCTGGGCCCACCGCTGGGAATGAGCAGTTCTTC
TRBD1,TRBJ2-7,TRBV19,CASSLGQGFSEQYF,TGTGCCAGTAGTTTGGGACAGGGTTTCTCCGAGCAGTACTTC
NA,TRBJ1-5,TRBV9,CASSVVTPSNQPQHF,TGTGCCAGCAGCGTAGTGACCCCGAGCAATCAGCCCCAGCATTTT
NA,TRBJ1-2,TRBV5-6,CASSFPNPVDGYTF,TGTGCCAGCAGCTTTCCGAATCCGGTTGACGGCTACACCTTC
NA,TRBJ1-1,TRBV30,CAWRPENTEAFF,TGTGCCTGGAGACCAGAGAACACTGAAGCTTTCTTT
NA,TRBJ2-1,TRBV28,CASSLKGDEQFF,TGTGCCAGCAGTTTAAAGGGGGATGAGCAGTTCTTC
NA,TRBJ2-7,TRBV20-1,CSASPPGRVNEQYF,TGCAGTGCTAGCCCCCCAGGGCGGGTGAACGAGCAGTACTTC
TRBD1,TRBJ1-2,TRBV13,CASSLDRGTGYTF,TGTGCCAGCAGCTTAGACAGGGGAACTGGCTACACCTTC
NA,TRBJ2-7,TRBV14,CASSQIRGPRHEQYF,TGTGCCAGCAGCCAGATAAGGGGCCCACGCCACGAGCAGTACTTC
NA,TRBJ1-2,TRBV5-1,CASSQEVRSGYTF,TGCGCCAGCAGCCAGGAGGTTCGGTCGGGCTACACCTTC
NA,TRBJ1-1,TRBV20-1,CSARTGNTEAFF,TGCAGTGCTAGAACGGGGAACACTGAAGCTTTCTTT
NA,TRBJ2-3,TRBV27,CASSQGGPDTQYF,TGTGCCAGCAGTCAGGGGGGGCCAGATACGCAGTATTTT
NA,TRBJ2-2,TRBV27,CASSPPYRVATGELFF,TGTGCCAGCAGTCCCCCGTACAGGGTAGCCACCGGGGAGCTGTTTTTT
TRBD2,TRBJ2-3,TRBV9,CASSSGEGLAGDTQYF,TGTGCCAGCAGCTCGGGTGAGGGACTAGCAGGAGATACGCAGTATTTT
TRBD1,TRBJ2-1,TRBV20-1,CSASEDRSSYNEQFF,TGCAGTGCTAGTGAGGACAGGAGCTCCTACAATGAGCAGTTCTTC
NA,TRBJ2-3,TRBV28,CASSLRGGTPDTQYF,TGTGCCAGCAGTTTACGCGGCGGGACCCCAGATACGCAGTATTTT
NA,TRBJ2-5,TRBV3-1,CASSSGGETQETQYF,TGTGCCAGCAGCTCCGGGGGCGAGACTCAAGAGACCCAGTACTTC
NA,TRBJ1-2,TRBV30,CAWMPLLSYGYTF,TGTGCCTGGATGCCGCTGCTATCCTATGGCTACACCTTC
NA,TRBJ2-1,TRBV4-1,CASSQMADHNEQFF,TGCGCCAGCAGCCAGATGGCGGACCACAATGAGCAGTTCTTC